Listed here is a single TCR beta chain. Little can be read into the size of this beta chain, an off-target read in a library designed for alpha chains. In the library, each TCR cDNA molecule bore its own unique molecular identifier. MiXCR, applied by TCRdb to the 5' RACE reads, yields one record per CDR3 protein. In total, the table holds approximately 39 distinct CDR3 sequences. This specimen belongs to a study of spatial heterogeneity in lung cancer. Time point here: sample taken at primary tumor resection. Whole RNA obtained from tumor, nontumor lung or frozen PBMC underwent sequencing without sorting. The donors, about 78 patients with untreated early-stage non-small cell lung cancer, provided the samples. In germline, CDR1 is SQVTM, CDR2 ANQGSEA. The CDR3 covers 16 residues. V dropped 5 bases and J dropped 3 bases, with 19 bases sitting between them.

The receptor was isolated from a male donor with early-stage non-small cell lung cancer. The chain employs TRBV29-1 and TRBJ2-2; D is perhaps TRBD1 (6 bases). The input for sequencing was PBMCs, taken at surgery. The CDR3 protein is CSVLLQGTGDTGELFF. For the CDR3, the DNA is TGCAGCGTTTTATTACAGGGAACCGGGGACACCGGGGAGCTGTTTTTT.